These 7 T cell receptor delta chains were all obtained from the same sample, sequenced in a study of gamma delta lymphoproliferative disorders and STAT genes (dated by TCRdb to about 2018). The library was made by multiplex PCR. The data were produced on an Illumina MiSeq. Via CATT, TCRdb reprocessed the public reads, and rows with identical DNA were then joined. This sample lists 4,000 or so delta-chain clones; approximately 1% were detected once. The biggest ten clones account for roughly 21% of the sample. TCR sequencing was performed on genomic DNA from peripheral blood mononuclear cells isolated from patients and controls. Sequences were obtained from blood. These receptors were obtained from a human donor in good health.

This clone was found a few times. A read error likely explains why the TCRdb protein, taken from a much larger clone, differs from this DNA's translation at residue 15; the protein shown is translated from the DNA. The J gene is TRDJ1, the V gene TRDV2; D unclear. Germline V lookup: CDR1 GEAIGNYY, CDR2 EKD. The CDR3 spans 16 residues. CDR3 in amino acids: CACDPLVGTNTDKLTF. In DNA form, the CDR3 reads TGTGCCTGTGACCCGTTGGTGGGTACAAACACCGATAAACTCACCTTT.

A few counts support this clone. TCRdb's listed protein matches a much larger clone and diverges from this DNA's translation at residue 5, likely through a read error; the protein shown comes from the DNA. The chain uses TRDV2 and TRDJ1; 9 nucleotides match TRDD3. The CDR3 totals 21 residues. Trimming removed 3 bases from V and 4 bases from J; junction bases left unmatched: 26. Germline assignment: CDR1 GEAIGNYY and CDR2 EKD. CDR3 nucleotides: TGTGCCTGTGACGCCTATTTCCAACATACTGGGGGACGATTAGTCGTCGATAAACTCATCTTT. Its translation: CACDAYFQHTGGRLVVDKLIF.

The sample holds a few counts of this clone. This DNA's translation differs at residue 11 from TCRdb's protein, which comes from a much larger clone; a read error is likely, and the protein shown is translated from the DNA. The chain employs TRDV2 and TRDJ1; 7 bases are shared with TRDD3. Germline assignment: CDR1 GEAIGNYY and CDR2 EKD. CDR3 length: 14 amino acids. Trimming removed 3 bases from V and 10 bases from J; junction bases left unmatched: 13. The CDR3 loop is CACDDLGGSLALIF. CDR3 coding DNA: TGTGCCTGTGACGACCTGGGGGGATCGTTAGCACTCATCTTT.

On this clone itself: The likely explanation is a read error, given a far larger clone one base away. Other DNA sequences in this sample translate to the same CDR3. The chain combines TRDV2 with TRDJ1; 7 nucleotides line up with TRDD3. CDR1 GEAIGNYY and CDR2 EKD come from the germline V gene. This CDR3 is built from 15 residues. J was trimmed by 0 bases and V by 0 bases; bases with no gene match: 3. CDR3 DNA: TGTGCCTGTGACACCTTGGGGGAGAACACCGATAAACTCATCTTT. The encoded protein is CACDTLGENTDKLIF.

This clone is large within its sample. Distinct nucleotide sequences in the sample also encode this CDR3. V usage is TRDV2 and J usage is TRDJ1; TRDD3 matches 10 bases. The CDR3 contains 17 residues. The trim removed 0 bases at V and 0 bases at J, leaving 6 bases unmatched. Germline V gene data show CDR1 as GEAIGNYY and CDR2 as EKD. Here the CDR3 DNA reads TGTGCCTGTGACACCTTGGGGGATACCGAATACACCGATAAACTCATCTTT. Protein: CACDTLGDTEYTDKLIF.

Worth noting for this clone: A far larger clone is one base from this, pointing to a likely read error. The CDR3: CACDTVRFGGYSRDTRQMFF. The CDR3 bases are TGTGCCTGTGACACCGTGAGGTTTGGGGGATACAGTCGGGACACCCGACAGATGTTTTTC. The rearrangement links TRDV2 to TRDJ3; 10 nucleotides line up with TRDD3. V shed 0 bases and J 5 bases; nucleotides not matched to a gene: 12. Looked up from germline, CDR1 is GEAIGNYY and CDR2 is EKD. CDR3 length: 20 residues.

This clone is medium-sized by share. The chain couples TRDV3 to TRDJ1, with TRDD3 matching over 11 bases. Unmatched junction bases numbered 15, after V lost 3 bases and J lost 3 bases. The germline V gene encodes CDR1 TVYSNPD and CDR2 GDNSRS (reference sequence). The CDR3 consists of 17 residues. The CDR3 protein is CAFARLGDRGSADKLIF. The CDR3, as DNA: TGTGCCTTCGCCCGACTGGGGGATAGGGGTAGTGCCGATAAACTCATCTTT.